A single sample is the source of the 31 T cell receptor beta chains below, sequenced in a study of shared clonotypes between healthy human individuals. The method was immunoSEQ multiplex PCR; TCRdb's version includes in-frame clones alone and lacks a portion of them. This table holds about 960,000 clones, 76% found once. The sequencing sample was made of memory CD4+ T cells sorted from blood. Regarding subset: CD45RA-negative fraction. Receptors originate from a man between 18 and 35 years old in good health.

The chain carries TRBV6-7 and TRBJ1-1, with 8 bases fitting TRBD1. TRBV6-7 is reported as an ORF; its role is uncertain. The CDR3 runs to 16 residues. With V trimmed by 2 bases and J by 2 bases, 7 bases remained unmatched. CDR3 nucleotides: TGTGCCAGCAGTTACGACAGGGGTGGAATAAACACTGAAGCTTTCTTT. As protein: CASSYDRGGINTEAFF.

The chain combines TRBV2 with TRBJ1-3, with 7 bases identical to TRBD1. V lost 5 bases to trimming and J lost 3 bases; unmatched junction nucleotides: 4. The CDR3 is made up of 14 amino acids. Germline V gives CDR1 SNHLY, CDR2 FYNNEI. The DNA of the CDR3 is TGTGCCAGCAGTAAGACAGGGTTTGGAAACACCATATATTTT. Amino acid sequence: CASSKTGFGNTIYF.

This chain joins TRBV6-5 and TRBJ2-2; 9 bases map to TRBD1. In germline, CDR1 is MNHEY, CDR2 SVGAGI. This CDR3 spans 15 amino acids. With V trimmed by 6 bases and J by 5 bases, 7 bases remained unmatched. As DNA, the CDR3 is TGTGCCAGCAGGCAACCGGGACAGGGTACCGGGGAGCTGTTTTTT. Translation gives CASRQPGQGTGELFF.

This clone was counted at least ten times. The chain employs TRBV14 and TRBJ1-1; TRBD1 is a possible D gene (5 bases). CDR3 length: 18 residues. Trimming took off 0 bases at V and 5 bases at J, with 22 bases between the two ends. Germline lookup yields CDR1 SGHDN and CDR2 FVKESK. CDR3 region: CASSQDFWQPGGGTEAFF. Written as DNA, the CDR3 is TGTGCCAGCAGCCAAGATTTTTGGCAGCCGGGGGGTGGAACTGAAGCTTTCTTT.

This clone was picked up a small number of times. Other DNA sequences from this sample encode an identical CDR3 as well. This rearrangement joins TRBV7-2 to TRBJ2-3; 12 nucleotides align to TRBD2. V shed 1 base and J 1 base; nucleotides not matched to a gene: 0. CDR1 is SGHTA and CDR2 is FQGNSA in the germline V gene. The CDR3 runs to 16 residues. CDR3 protein: CASSLGLAGGTDTQYF. CDR3 nucleotide sequence: TGTGCCAGCAGCTTAGGACTAGCGGGGGGCACAGATACGCAGTATTTT.

CDR3 sequence: CASSRGGGNTGELFF. CDR3 DNA: TGTGCCAGCAGTCGCGGGGGGGGTAACACCGGGGAGCTGTTTTTT. The chain has TRBV28 and TRBJ2-2; 9 bases map to TRBD2. Germline lookup yields CDR1 MDHEN and CDR2 SYDVKM. V was pared by 5 bases and J by 2 bases, with 3 bases of the junction left unmatched. The CDR3 has 15 residues.

The chain uses TRBV5-4 and TRBJ1-6, with 7 bases identical to TRBD1. Germline-derived CDR1 and CDR2 are SGHNT and YYREEE (reference sequence). This CDR3 region has 16 residues. Losses at the gene ends were 3 bases for V and 0 bases for J; bases not matched to a gene: 3. As DNA, the CDR3 is TGTGCCAGCAGCTGGACAGGCGGCTCCTATAATTCACCCCTCCACTTT. Its protein is CASSWTGGSYNSPLHF.

In DNA, the CDR3 is TGTGCCAGCAGCCGTAAGGGGGAAACAGATACGCAGTATTTT. It codes for CASSRKGETDTQYF. The chain couples TRBV5-4 to TRBJ2-3; possibly TRBD1 for D (6 bases). There are 14 residues in the CDR3. Germline CDR1 is SGHNT and CDR2 is YYREEE (reference sequence). The V and J ends lost 4 bases and 3 bases respectively, with 12 bases between them.

The chain has TRBV5-4 and TRBJ1-6; possibly TRBD1 for D (6 bases). V lost 2 bases to trimming and J lost 9 bases, with 18 bases between them. The germline V gene encodes CDR1 SGHNT and CDR2 YYREEE (reference sequence). The CDR3 is 16 amino acids. The DNA for the CDR3 is TGTGCCAGCAGCTTAGGGGGGGGCGGAAATAGTTCACCCCTCCACTTT. Residues: CASSLGGGGNSSPLHF.

V and J are TRBV10-3 and TRBJ1-2; TRBD1 is a possible D gene (5 bases). This CDR3 has 14 residues. Germline V CDR1 and CDR2: ENHRY, SYGVKD. Trimming took 7 bases from V and 2 from J, leaving 14 bases between them. The chain's CDR3 is CAITAGRRNYGYTF. As DNA, the CDR3 is TGTGCCATCACCGCAGGGCGGAGGAACTATGGCTACACCTTC.

The chain couples TRBV5-1 to TRBJ2-2; D remains ambiguous. CDR1 SGHRS and CDR2 YFSETQ come from the germline V gene. There are 14 residues in the CDR3. V was trimmed by 0 bases and J by 4 bases, leaving 7 bases between them. In DNA, the CDR3 is TGCGCCAGCAGCTTGGCCGATAGCACCGGGGAGCTGTTTTTT. Its translation: CASSLADSTGELFF.

The chain carries TRBV7-6 and TRBJ2-3; 10 nucleotides match TRBD2. V was pared by 5 bases and J by 3 bases, with 5 bases of the junction left unmatched. The germline V gene has CDR1 SGHVS and CDR2 FNYEAQ. The CDR3 loop spans 15 amino acids. CDR3 sequence (DNA): TGTGCCAGCAGCGGACTAGCGGTTCAAACAGATACGCAGTATTTT. Translation gives CASSGLAVQTDTQYF.

The chain couples TRBV6-5 to TRBJ2-7; weak D call: TRBD1 (6 bases). CDR1 MNHEY and CDR2 SVGAGI come from the germline V gene. V was shortened by 7 bases and J by 2 bases, with 9 bases between the two germline ends. The CDR3 has 12 residues. Here the CDR3 DNA reads TGTGCCAGCAACAGGGATGCCTACGAGCAGTACTTC. This translates into CASNRDAYEQYF.

This sequence joins TRBV4-3 and TRBJ1-2; the D is unclear. The CDR3 runs 11 residues. V was trimmed by 1 base and J by 8 bases, leaving 5 bases between them. Germline V lookup: CDR1 LGHNA, CDR2 YSLEER. The CDR3 region has the DNA TGCGCCAGCAGCCAAGGAAGGGGCTACACCTTC. Translated: CASSQGRGYTF.

The genes are TRBV11-2 and TRBJ2-2; no definite D call. V was pared by 2 bases and J by 6 bases, with 7 bases between. This CDR3 spans 13 amino acids. Germline values: CDR1 SGHAT, CDR2 FQNNGV. Here the CDR3 DNA reads TGTGCCAGCAGCTTATACATGCCCGGGGAGCTGTTTTTT. Amino acid sequence: CASSLYMPGELFF.

On this clone: Other DNA sequences in this sample translate to the same CDR3. This rearrangement joins TRBV2 to TRBJ2-2; D is unresolved. Trimming left V 4 bases short and J 0 bases short, with 9 bases between. The CDR3 has 15 amino acids. The germline V gene encodes CDR1 SNHLY and CDR2 FYNNEI. CDR3 nucleotide sequence: TGTGCCAGCAGTGTTGACGGCGCGAACACCGGGGAGCTGTTTTTT. Protein: CASSVDGANTGELFF. Supplemented by reference TRBV2 and TRBJ2-2, the full variable domain reads EPEVTQTPSHQVTQMGQEVILRCVPISNHLYFYWYRQILGQKVEFLVSFYNNEISEKSEIFDDQFSVERPDGSNFTLKIRSTKLEDSAMYFCASSVDGANTGELFFGEGSRLTVL.

The table lists this clone with a few counts. The V call is TRBV4-1, the J call TRBJ1-1, with 7 nucleotides matching TRBD1. Germline V gene lookup returns CDR1 MGHRA and CDR2 YSYEKL. The CDR3 consists of 13 residues. V lost 1 base, J lost 8 bases, and 4 bases stayed unmatched. The CDR3 DNA is TGCGCCAGCAGCCAAGGGCTGGGACAGGAAGCTTTCTTT. Protein product: CASSQGLGQEAFF.

The chain couples TRBV6-1 to TRBJ2-7; D might be TRBD1 (6 bases). The germline CDR1 and CDR2 sequences are MNHNS and SASEGT. Trimming took 5 bases from V and 6 from J, leaving 17 bases between them. This CDR3 spans 14 amino acids. In DNA form, the CDR3 reads TGTGCCAGCAGTTCAGGGGACATCAAAGGCGAGCAGTACTTC. This codes for CASSSGDIKGEQYF.

As for this clone: This clone may be a read error of a much larger clone one base away. This specimen includes other DNA sequences encoding the same CDR3. The J gene is TRBJ2-3, the V gene TRBV7-2, with 9 positions matching TRBD2. The CDR3 extends over 15 amino acids. After removal of 2 bases from V and 1 base from J, the junction contained 1 base not matched to a gene. The germline CDR1 and CDR2 sequences are SGHTA and FQGNSA. The CDR3 region has the DNA TGTGCCAGCAGCTTAAGGACTAGCGGCACAGATACGCAGTATTTT. Residues: CASSLRTSGTDTQYF.

The chain is built from TRBV11-2 and TRBJ2-3; 9 bases match TRBD1. From germline, CDR1 is SGHAT and CDR2 FQNNGV. The CDR3 length is 17 residues. J gave up 2 bases and V 0 bases, and 6 bases lay outside the gene matches. This chain's CDR3 is CASSLEGDRGYTDTQYF. Written as DNA, the CDR3 is TGTGCCAGCAGCTTAGAAGGAGACAGGGGGTACACAGATACGCAGTATTTT.

The chain uses TRBV11-3 and TRBJ2-3; D is unclear. V shed 4 bases and J shed 5 bases, with 19 bases lying between them. CDR3 length: 16 amino acids. Per germline, CDR1 SGHNT and CDR2 YENEEA. The CDR3 loop reads CASSSGDRADVDTQYF. In DNA form, the CDR3 reads TGTGCCAGCAGCTCCGGTGATAGGGCTGATGTAGATACGCAGTATTTT.

The chain joins TRBV4-3 to TRBJ2-1; D could derive from TRBD1 or TRBD2 (5 bases each). Trimming pared 0 bases from V and 8 bases from J, leaving 11 bases between. CDR3 length: 14 amino acids. CDR1 is LGHNA, CDR2 YSLEER, per germline. The CDR3 reads CASSQDLRDDEQFF. The CDR3 bases are TGCGCCAGCAGCCAAGATCTCCGGGACGATGAGCAGTTCTTC.

The V gene is TRBV19, the J gene TRBJ1-6; maybe TRBD1 (6 bases). Trimming took 2 bases from V and 10 from J, leaving 12 bases between them. Germline V lookup: CDR1 LNHDA, CDR2 SQIVND (reference sequence). This CDR3 has 14 amino acids. The CDR3, as DNA: TGTGCCAGTAGTATAATAATCGGGGGCTCACCCCTCCACTTT. Its translation is CASSIIIGGSPLHF.

The chain couples TRBV2 to TRBJ2-2; D gene uncertain. CDR1 is SNHLY, CDR2 FYNNEI, per germline. Trimming pared 2 bases from V and 5 bases from J, leaving 12 bases between. This CDR3 region has 15 residues. Written as DNA, the CDR3 is TGTGCCAGCAGTGAATACTCTACTATAACCGGGGAGCTGTTTTTT. This translates into CASSEYSTITGELFF.

The CDR3 DNA reads TGTGCCAGCAGCGCGACTAGCGGGAGGGTCGGCACCGGGGAGCTGTTTTTT. It yields the protein CASSATSGRVGTGELFF. The chain links TRBV5-4 to TRBJ2-2; TRBD2 aligns across 14 bases. The CDR3 has 17 residues. Unmatched junction bases numbered 6, after V lost 4 bases and J lost 4 bases. Germline CDR1 and CDR2: SGHNT and YYREEE (reference sequence).

This clone was detected many times. The chain uses TRBV19 and TRBJ2-1; D possibly corresponds to TRBD2 (6 bases). Germline CDR1 is LNHDA and CDR2 is SQIVND (reference sequence). The V end lost 5 bases, the J end lost 9 bases, and 17 bases lay between the germline ends. The CDR3 consists of 14 residues. CDR3 protein: CASSLGLDRSEQFF. CDR3 in DNA: TGTGCCAGTAGTTTGGGACTGGATAGGAGTGAGCAGTTCTTC. Filled out from reference TRBV19 and TRBJ2-1, the complete variable domain reads DGGITQSPKYLFRKEGQNVTLSCEQNLNHDAMYWYRQDPGQGLRLIYYSQIVNDFQKGDIAEGYSVSREKKESFPLTVTSAQKNPTAFYLCASSLGLDRSEQFFGPGTRLTVL.

The J gene is TRBJ2-3, the V gene TRBV9; maybe TRBD2 (5 bases). Germline CDR1 and CDR2: SGDLS and YYNGEE. This CDR3 has 15 residues. V gave up 3 bases and J gave up 4 bases, with 15 bases separating them. CDR3 in DNA: TGTGCCAGCAGCGCGGGGAACCCTCAGGCAGATACGCAGTATTTT. It translates to CASSAGNPQADTQYF.

V is TRBV30 and J is TRBJ1-1; unclear D gene. Deletions cut 0 bases from V and 0 bases from J, with 5 bases between. This CDR3 comprises 13 residues. Germline V gene sequence: CDR1 GTSNPN, CDR2 SVGIG (reference sequence). For the CDR3, the DNA is TGTGCCTGGAGTGTAAATGTGAACACTGAAGCTTTCTTT. This translates into CAWSVNVNTEAFF.

The CDR3 coding sequence is TGTGCCAGCAGCTTTGGGTTGCGGTACGAGCAGTACTTC. This translates into CASSFGLRYEQYF. The chain couples TRBV7-2 to TRBJ2-7; D uncertain. The CDR3 runs to 13 residues. In germline, CDR1 is SGHTA, CDR2 FQGNSA. Trimming removed 3 bases from V and 4 bases from J, with 10 bases in between.

The rearrangement uses TRBV4-2 and TRBJ1-1; maybe TRBD1 (5 bases). The germline V and J ends were trimmed by 3 bases and 4 bases, with 12 bases remaining between them. The CDR3 is made up of 14 amino acids. Per germline, CDR1 LGHNA and CDR2 YNFKEQ. CDR3 nucleotides: TGTGCCAGCAGCCAGGGGCGGGACCGCACTGAAGCTTTCTTT. This codes for CASSQGRDRTEAFF.

This clone was observed once. The CDR3 bases are TGTGCCAGCAGCTCCGACAGGGGACACACTGAAGCTTTCTTT. Encoded protein: CASSSDRGHTEAFF. The chain uses TRBV11-1 and TRBJ1-1, with 8 bases matching TRBD1. The CDR3 loop spans 14 amino acids. J lost 3 bases, V lost 4 bases, and 4 bases had no gene match. Germline V CDR1 and CDR2: SGHAT, FQDESV (reference sequence).